The present T cell receptor (beta chain) was sequenced within a study of early T cells in non-severe SARS-CoV-2 infection. Broader study findings: In VDJdb matching, anti-spike CD8 responses were favored while private and CD4 specificities went missing.

The CDR3 is made up of 16 amino acids. V gave up 5 bases and J gave up 3 bases; unmatched junction bases: 6. Germline CDR1 SGHRS, CDR2 YFSETQ. Ten or more counts support this clonotype. The antigen remains unidentified. Individual cDNA molecules each received unique molecular identifiers attached to them. In TCRdb, the 5' RACE reads were re-called with MiXCR into one record per CDR3 protein. The profile covers tens of thousands of distinct CDR3 sequences, with over 13% appearing a single time and around 3% taken by the ten largest. The TCR sequence derives from an adult who was a healthcare worker with PCR-confirmed SARS-CoV-2 infection or an uninfected control (not recorded which). This rearrangement joins TRBV5-1 to TRBJ2-3, with 13 nucleotides matching TRBD2. Sequencing was carried out using whole blood. The CDR3 region is CASSRVTSGRTDTQYF. The CDR3 nucleotides are TGCGCCAGCAGTCGGGTGACTAGCGGGAGGACAGATACGCAGTATTTT.